Detailed here is one T cell receptor (beta chain). These data are taken from a study of CD8 T cells in ankylosing spondylitis. The TCR beta libraries were generated through quantitative 5'-RACE incorporating molecular barcodes. TCRdb analysed the 5' RACE reads with MiXCR anew, one entry per CDR3 protein. The table shows around 280,000 distinct CDR3 sequences, with 20% occurring only once. The length of the CDR3 is 15 residues. With V trimmed by 6 bases and J by 0 bases, 5 bases remained unmatched. CDR1 SEHNR and CDR2 FQNEAQ come from the germline V gene (reference sequence). Sequences were obtained from blood, either unsorted or a sorted T cell fraction (not recorded which). The chain links TRBV7-9 to TRBJ2-3, with 8 bases fitting TRBD2. The receptor's source is a male donor with ankylosing spondylitis or in good health (not recorded which). The CDR3 sequence: CASSQRGGSTDTQYF. The CDR3, as DNA: TGTGCCAGCAGTCAACGGGGGGGTAGCACAGATACGCAGTATTTT.